The 20 T cell receptor beta chains below come from one sample, sequenced in a study of T cells in Graves' hyperthyroidism and ophthalmopathy. TCR beta CDR3 regions were amplified from RNA transcripts. HTBI primers were used for first-round RT-PCR of the TCR CDR3. MiXCR, applied by TCRdb to the multiplex PCR reads, yields one record per CDR3 protein. The sample yields about 610,000 distinct CDR3 sequences, around 15% seen once. The sequenced material came from blood. The receptors originated from a woman in her forties with Graves' ophthalmopathy.

This clonotype appeared many times. The chain's CDR3 is CASSEVGREQYF. For the CDR3, the DNA is TGCGCCAGCAGTGAGGTGGGCCGAGAGCAGTACTTC. This sequence joins TRBV10-2 and TRBJ2-7; D not resolved. The V and J ends lost 2 bases and 7 bases respectively, with 9 bases between them. This CDR3 is 12 amino acids long. Germline lookup yields CDR1 WSHSY and CDR2 SAAADI.

This clonotype was counted a few times. V is TRBV7-3 and J is TRBJ1-1; the D gene is possibly TRBD1 (6 bases). The CDR3 contains 15 residues. Germline V gives CDR1 SGHTA, CDR2 FQGTGA. With 4 bases removed from V and 2 bases from J, the gap between germline ends came to 14 bases. The CDR3 DNA is TGTGCCAGCAGCTCAGGGACACAAGTAAACACTGAAGCTTTCTTT. It codes for CASSSGTQVNTEAFF.

The table lists this clonotype with a few counts. The chain's CDR3 is CASSPPGLAGASEQYF. The DNA for the CDR3 is TGTGCCAGCAGCCCCCCGGGACTAGCGGGAGCTAGCGAGCAGTACTTC. The chain joins TRBV11-1 to TRBJ2-7; 14 nucleotides match TRBD2. J gave up 6 bases and V 5 bases, and 9 bases lay outside the gene matches. Germline V gene lookup returns CDR1 SGHAT and CDR2 FQDESV (reference sequence). CDR3 length: 16 residues.

This clonotype occurred a few times. V gene TRBV29-1 combines with J gene TRBJ2-2; TRBD1 matches at 7 bases. The CDR3 extends over 13 amino acids. V gave up 5 bases and J gave up 6 bases; unmatched junction bases: 6. Germline CDR1 SQVTM, CDR2 ANQGSEA. The chain's CDR3 is CSVIGQASGELFF. CDR3 in DNA: TGCAGCGTTATCGGACAGGCATCCGGGGAGCTGTTTTTT.

There are many counts of this clonotype. The V call is TRBV11-2, the J call TRBJ2-7, with TRBD1 identical over 10 bases. Germline loops: CDR1 SGHAT, CDR2 FQNNGV. The CDR3 contains 15 residues. Unmatched junction bases numbered 6, after V lost 0 bases and J lost 7 bases. The CDR3 nucleotides read TGTGCCAGCAGCTTAGAGGGACAGGGGTTGGAGGAGCAGTACTTC. Its protein is CASSLEGQGLEEQYF.

This rearrangement joins TRBV7-2 to TRBJ2-7; D may be TRBD2 (7 bases). V lost 5 bases and J 1 base, leaving 15 bases between the germline ends. The CDR3 is made up of 15 amino acids. Germline V gives CDR1 SGHTA, CDR2 FQGNSA. CDR3 loop: CASSNSGQGSYEQYF. In nucleotides, the CDR3 is TGTGCCAGCAGCAATAGCGGGCAGGGGTCCTACGAGCAGTACTTC. Filled out from reference TRBV7-2 and TRBJ2-7, the complete variable domain reads GAGVSQSPSNKVTEKGKDVELRCDPISGHTALYWYRQSLGQGLEFLIYFQGNSAPDKSGLPSDRFSAERTGGSVSTLTIQRTQQEDSAVYLCASSNSGQGSYEQYFGPGTRLTVT.

This clonotype is termed medium-sized. This chain joins TRBV20-1 and TRBJ2-5; 12 bases are a match to TRBD2. V lost 6 bases and J lost 4; bases outside the gene matches: 3. This CDR3 comprises 13 residues. Germline V gene data show CDR1 as DFQATT and CDR2 as SNEGSKA (reference sequence). The CDR3 bases are TGCAGTGCCTGGGGACTAGCGGGAGAGACCCAGTACTTC. Translating it yields CSAWGLAGETQYF.

This clonotype was seen repeatedly, ten times or more. V is TRBV18 and J is TRBJ2-7; D may be TRBD1 (6 bases). The CDR3 has 15 residues. Trimming left V 0 bases short and J 4 bases short, with 13 bases between. Germline CDR1 and CDR2: KGHSH and LQKENI. The CDR3 is CASSPPGRGDYEQYF. For the CDR3, the DNA is TGTGCCAGCTCACCACCGGGCAGGGGAGATTACGAGCAGTACTTC.

This clonotype has a handful of counts. This chain connects TRBV6-1 to TRBJ1-1; TRBD1 matches at 9 bases. Germline trimming cut 5 bases from V and 6 bases from J; bases unmatched to any gene: 7. Germline V gene sequence: CDR1 MNHNS, CDR2 SASEGT. The length of the CDR3 is 14 residues. CDR3 region: CASSRDRVRAEAFF. CDR3 DNA sequence: TGTGCCAGCAGTCGGGACAGGGTGAGGGCTGAAGCTTTCTTT.

The chain joins TRBV29-1 to TRBJ2-7, with D tentatively TRBD1 (6 bases). Germline V lookup: CDR1 SQVTM, CDR2 ANQGSEA. The CDR3 covers 13 residues. V lost 5 bases and J lost 6, with 17 bases in between. The CDR3 coding sequence is TGCAGCGTTTTATCTTTAGTGGGGGCCGAGCAGTACTTC. Translated, it gives CSVLSLVGAEQYF.

This clonotype was counted many times. The V gene is TRBV2, the J gene TRBJ1-1; tentative D call: TRBD1 (6 bases). Trimming pared 8 bases from V and 1 base from J, leaving 14 bases between. Germline values: CDR1 SNHLY, CDR2 FYNNEI. The length of the CDR3 is 14 residues. The CDR3 bases are TGTGCCAGCGCTAGGGACAATGGGAACACTGAAGCTTTCTTT. Amino acids: CASARDNGNTEAFF. The full variable domain, with the rest looked up from reference TRBV2 and TRBJ1-1, is EPEVTQTPSHQVTQMGQEVILRCVPISNHLYFYWYRQILGQKVEFLVSFYNNEISEKSEIFDDQFSVERPDGSNFTLKIRSTKLEDSAMYFCASARDNGNTEAFFGQGTRLTVV.

This clonotype was counted ten times or more. The rearrangement joins TRBV10-3 to TRBJ1-2; a weak D match, TRBD1 (5 bases). Germline V gene lookup returns CDR1 ENHRY and CDR2 SYGVKD. This CDR3 contains 15 residues. V was cut by 0 bases and J by 1 base, with 9 bases left in between. In nucleotides, the CDR3 is TGTGCCATCAGTGAGTCTGAGGGGTATAACTATGGCTACACCTTC. Encoded protein: CAISESEGYNYGYTF.

The table lists this clonotype with many counts. J is TRBJ2-2 and V is TRBV28; possible D gene TRBD1, 6 bases. CDR1 and CDR2 (germline): MDHEN, SYDVKM. The V gene lost 5 bases and the J gene lost 2 bases, with 21 bases spanning the gap. This CDR3 has 18 amino acids. The DNA of the CDR3 is TGTGCCAGCAGTCACCTTGGGGGCCTGACATTAAACACCGGGGAGCTGTTTTTT. Translation: CASSHLGGLTLNTGELFF.

This clonotype has ten or more counts. The V gene is TRBV5-1, the J gene TRBJ1-1; unclear D gene. Germline V gives CDR1 SGHRS, CDR2 YFSETQ. The CDR3 spans 16 residues. V was cut by 2 bases and J by 0 bases, with 14 bases left in between. CDR3 sequence reads: CASSLSVRGLNTEAFF. DNA for the CDR3: TGCGCCAGCAGCTTATCTGTCCGGGGTTTGAACACTGAAGCTTTCTTT. Full variable domain (outside the CDR3, taken from reference TRBV5-1 and TRBJ1-1): KAGVTQTPRYLIKTRGQQVTLSCSPISGHRSVSWYQQTPGQGLQFLFEYFSETQRNKGNFPGRFSGRQFSNSRSEMNVSTLELGDSALYLCASSLSVRGLNTEAFFGQGTRLTVV.

This clonotype turned up a few times. The chain joins TRBV7-9 to TRBJ2-4, with 7 bases aligning to TRBD2. V gave up 0 bases and J gave up 9 bases; unmatched junction bases: 14. This CDR3 comprises 17 residues. Germline assignment: CDR1 SEHNR and CDR2 FQNEAQ (reference sequence). CDR3 DNA: TGTGCCAGCAGCTTAGCCAGTGGGGCTGCCGGGGGGAGCATTCAGTACTTC. It specifies CASSLASGAAGGSIQYF.

The table lists this clonotype with many counts. V and J are TRBV7-2 and TRBJ1-5, with D unresolved. Trimming removed 1 base from V and 6 bases from J, with 10 bases in between. Germline V gives CDR1 SGHTA, CDR2 FQGNSA. The CDR3 contains 14 residues. The CDR3 region is CASSLGRTGQPQHF. CDR3 bases: TGTGCCAGCAGCTTAGGCAGGACTGGTCAGCCCCAGCATTTT. Drawing the rest from reference TRBV7-2 and TRBJ1-5, the complete variable domain is GAGVSQSPSNKVTEKGKDVELRCDPISGHTALYWYRQSLGQGLEFLIYFQGNSAPDKSGLPSDRFSAERTGGSVSTLTIQRTQQEDSAVYLCASSLGRTGQPQHFGDGTRLSIL.

Ten or more counts support this clonotype. This rearrangement joins TRBV30 to TRBJ2-5; 9 nucleotides agree with TRBD1. The CDR3 runs to 13 residues. The V and J ends lost 4 bases and 6 bases, in that order; junction bases with no gene match: 6. Germline lookup yields CDR1 GTSNPN and CDR2 SVGIG (reference sequence). In DNA, the CDR3 is TGTGCCTGGAACAGGGGACAGGGCCAGACCCAGTACTTC. This sequence encodes CAWNRGQGQTQYF.

V and J are TRBV6-1 and TRBJ1-1, with 8 nucleotides matching TRBD1. This CDR3 has 12 amino acids. The germline V gene has CDR1 MNHNS and CDR2 SASEGT. The ends lost 5 bases at V and 13 bases at J; junction bases unmatched: 9. In nucleotides, the CDR3 is TGTGCCAGCAGTCCGACAGGGGATTTCGTTTTCTTT. Its protein is CASSPTGDFVFF.

This clonotype was seen ten or more times. CDR3 region: CAWSGYRAQYF. The CDR3 nucleotides read TGTGCCTGGAGTGGCTACAGGGCCCAGTACTTC. The chain couples TRBV30 to TRBJ2-5, with D possibly TRBD1 on 6 matching bases. Germline-derived CDR1 and CDR2 are GTSNPN and SVGIG (reference sequence). The CDR3 extends over 11 amino acids. Between the trimmed V and J ends, which lost 1 base and 9 bases, there was a span of 9 bases.

This clonotype was observed at least ten times. The chain uses TRBV7-2 and TRBJ2-7; 9 bases line up with TRBD1. The CDR3 runs to 14 residues. The J segment lost 5 bases and the V segment lost 8 bases, leaving 10 bases of the junction unmatched. CDR1 is SGHTA and CDR2 is FQGNSA in the germline V gene. CDR3: CASGSGQGVDEQYF. CDR3 DNA sequence: TGTGCCAGCGGATCGGGACAGGGCGTCGACGAGCAGTACTTC.